The rows below give T cell receptor beta chains drawn from one sample of a study of cytomegalovirus exposure and HLA in healthy donors. TCRdb keeps only in-frame clones here, not all; method: immunoSEQ multiplex PCR. This table holds around 190,000 clones, about 83% found once. Source material: PBMCs. The receptors were gathered from a female donor in good health and CMV-seronegative. The CDR3 runs from the conserved cysteine through the conserved F or W. The order of the fields is J gene, V gene, D gene, clone size, CDR3 DNA, CDR3 protein. D genes are given only for firm matches. Clone size appears in some rows only: once, few, many, or a class for an expanded clone.

j_call: TRBJ1-2; v_call: TRBV25-1; d_call: TRBD1; clone_size: .; cdr3_nt: TGTGCCAGCAGTGAATATCTACAGGGGAACTATGGCTACACCTTC; cdr3_aa: CASSEYLQGNYGYTF
j_call: TRBJ2-3; v_call: TRBV7-9; d_call: TRBD1; clone_size: .; cdr3_nt: TGTGCCAGCAGCTTAAGGCAGGGGGCGAGAGATACGCAGTATTTT; cdr3_aa: CASSLRQGARDTQYF
j_call: TRBJ2-1; v_call: TRBV28; d_call: .; clone_size: once; cdr3_nt: TGTGCCAGCGGGGAGGTGAAAGGGGATTACAATGAGCAGTTCTTC; cdr3_aa: CASGEVKGDYNEQFF
j_call: TRBJ2-7; v_call: TRBV2; d_call: TRBD1; clone_size: .; cdr3_nt: TGTGCCAGCAGGTACACAGGGGGCGAGCAGTACTTC; cdr3_aa: CASRYTGGEQYF
j_call: TRBJ2-3; v_call: TRBV5-1; d_call: TRBD2; clone_size: .; cdr3_nt: TGCGCCAGCAGCTTGACCAGCGGGGGGGCCGTGGATACGCAGTATTTT; cdr3_aa: CASSLTSGGAVDTQYF
j_call: TRBJ2-5; v_call: TRBV28; d_call: TRBD2; clone_size: .; cdr3_nt: TGTGCCAGCAGTCTAGCGGGAGAGGGGGAAGAGACCCAGTACTTC; cdr3_aa: CASSLAGEGEETQYF
j_call: TRBJ1-1; v_call: TRBV2; d_call: .; clone_size: .; cdr3_nt: TGTGCCAGTGGGCGGGGGGGACTCCCCTCCGAAGCTTTCTTT; cdr3_aa: CASGRGGLPSEAFF
j_call: TRBJ2-7; v_call: TRBV27; d_call: .; clone_size: .; cdr3_nt: TGTGCCAGCAGTTTATCGACAACAACTCCCACCTACGAGCAGTACTTC; cdr3_aa: CASSLSTTTPTYEQYF
j_call: TRBJ2-5; v_call: TRBV5-1; d_call: TRBD2; clone_size: .; cdr3_nt: TGCGCCAGCAGCGGGATGGGGGCTAGCGGGAGCCCGGAGACCCAGTACTTC; cdr3_aa: CASSGMGASGSPETQYF
j_call: TRBJ1-6; v_call: TRBV6-1; d_call: TRBD1; clone_size: few; cdr3_nt: TGTGCCAGCAGTGAGGTGAGGACAGGGGGTAATTCACCCCTCCACTTT; cdr3_aa: CASSEVRTGGNSPLHF
j_call: TRBJ2-5; v_call: TRBV7-6; d_call: TRBD1; clone_size: .; cdr3_nt: TGTGCCAGCAGCCCAGGACAGGGGCAAGAGACCCAGTACTTC; cdr3_aa: CASSPGQGQETQYF
j_call: TRBJ2-1; v_call: TRBV7-6; d_call: TRBD2; clone_size: .; cdr3_nt: TGTGCCAGCAGCTTTGCGGGAGCCCCTGAGCAGTTCTTC; cdr3_aa: CASSFAGAPEQFF
j_call: TRBJ2-1; v_call: TRBV5-3; d_call: TRBD2; clone_size: few; cdr3_nt: TGTGCCAGCAGCACTGGGGGGGTTACCTACAATGAGCAGTTCTTC; cdr3_aa: CASSTGGVTYNEQFF
j_call: TRBJ2-3; v_call: TRBV15; d_call: TRBD1; clone_size: once; cdr3_nt: TGTGCCACCAGCAGAGGGAGACAGGGGACAGATACGCAGTATTTT; cdr3_aa: CATSRGRQGTDTQYF
j_call: TRBJ1-2; v_call: TRBV6-5; d_call: TRBD1; clone_size: few; cdr3_nt: TGTGCCAGTTGGGACAGGGAGAAGGATGGCTACACCTTC; cdr3_aa: CASWDREKDGYTF
j_call: TRBJ1-1; v_call: TRBV11-2; d_call: .; clone_size: .; cdr3_nt: TGTGCCAGCAGCTTAGTCTCGGGCAGGGTCACTGAAGCTTTCTTT; cdr3_aa: CASSLVSGRVTEAFF
j_call: TRBJ2-3; v_call: TRBV29-1; d_call: .; clone_size: .; cdr3_nt: TGCAGCGTTCTGAAAACTCCCACAGATACGCAGTATTTT; cdr3_aa: CSVLKTPTDTQYF
j_call: TRBJ2-7; v_call: TRBV15; d_call: TRBD1; clone_size: .; cdr3_nt: TGTGCCACCAGCCTCATTTTCGGCAGGGGGCGTAGTTACGAGCAGTACTTC; cdr3_aa: CATSLIFGRGRSYEQYF
j_call: TRBJ2-7; v_call: TRBV7-6; d_call: TRBD2; clone_size: .; cdr3_nt: TGTGCCAGCAGCGTAGGGACTAGCGGGAGTTACGAGCAGTACTTC; cdr3_aa: CASSVGTSGSYEQYF
j_call: TRBJ2-1; v_call: TRBV10-3; d_call: .; clone_size: .; cdr3_nt: TGTGCCATCTCGGACAGCTACAATGAGCAGTTCTTC; cdr3_aa: CAISDSYNEQFF
j_call: TRBJ2-1; v_call: TRBV19; d_call: TRBD2; clone_size: .; cdr3_nt: TGTGCCAGCGGACTAGCGGGGGCATACAATGAGCAGTTCTTC; cdr3_aa: CASGLAGAYNEQFF
j_call: TRBJ1-1; v_call: TRBV7-2; d_call: .; clone_size: .; cdr3_nt: TGTGCCAGCACCAACCAACAGGGTCCGACCGAAGCTTTCTTT; cdr3_aa: CASTNQQGPTEAFF
j_call: TRBJ2-7; v_call: TRBV11-2; d_call: TRBD2; clone_size: .; cdr3_nt: TGTGCCAGCAGCTCAACCGGGACTAGTTACGAGCAGTACTTC; cdr3_aa: CASSSTGTSYEQYF
j_call: TRBJ2-1; v_call: TRBV5-6; d_call: .; clone_size: .; cdr3_nt: TGTGCCAGCAGCCTATGGGTAGGGGCTTCCTACAATGAGCAGTTCTTC; cdr3_aa: CASSLWVGASYNEQFF
j_call: TRBJ2-5; v_call: TRBV5-4; d_call: TRBD2; clone_size: .; cdr3_nt: TGTGCCAGCAGCTTGGGCCCTCAAGGTAGCGGGGGGTCCCAAGAGACCCAGTACTTC; cdr3_aa: CASSLGPQGSGGSQETQYF
j_call: TRBJ2-7; v_call: TRBV27; d_call: TRBD1; clone_size: .; cdr3_nt: TGTGCCAGCAGTTTAGCAGGGACAGAAGCCTACGAGCAGTACTTC; cdr3_aa: CASSLAGTEAYEQYF
j_call: TRBJ1-5; v_call: TRBV2; d_call: .; clone_size: once; cdr3_nt: TGTGCCACCGGGGAGGGTAGGAGCAATCAGCCCCAGCATTTT; cdr3_aa: CATGEGRSNQPQHF
j_call: TRBJ2-3; v_call: TRBV6-1; d_call: .; clone_size: .; cdr3_nt: TGTGCCAGCAGTGAACTCCCTCTGTCGGATACGCAGTATTTT; cdr3_aa: CASSELPLSDTQYF
j_call: TRBJ1-2; v_call: TRBV1; d_call: .; clone_size: .; cdr3_nt: .; cdr3_aa: CTSSQEGYRCGSNYGYTF
j_call: TRBJ1-5; v_call: TRBV19; d_call: .; clone_size: once; cdr3_nt: TGTGCCAGTAGTATAGGTCCCGCAGGTAGCAATCAGCCCCAGCATTTT; cdr3_aa: CASSIGPAGSNQPQHF
j_call: TRBJ2-1; v_call: TRBV7-9; d_call: .; clone_size: .; cdr3_nt: TGTGCCAGCAGCCCACACCCCGGGGGTGCCAGATACAATGAGCAGTTCTTC; cdr3_aa: CASSPHPGGARYNEQFF
j_call: TRBJ2-7; v_call: TRBV4-3; d_call: TRBD2; clone_size: few; cdr3_nt: TGCGCCAGCAGCCTAGGACTAGCGGGCGGCGAGCAGTACTTC; cdr3_aa: CASSLGLAGGEQYF
j_call: TRBJ2-1; v_call: TRBV28; d_call: .; clone_size: .; cdr3_nt: TGTGCCAGCAGGCTACGCGACAATGAGCAGTTCTTC; cdr3_aa: CASRLRDNEQFF
j_call: TRBJ2-1; v_call: TRBV5-4; d_call: TRBD2; clone_size: .; cdr3_nt: TGTGCCGTCGCGGGACTAGCGGACCCCGTTAGCACCTACAATGAGCAGTTCTTC; cdr3_aa: CAVAGLADPVSTYNEQFF
j_call: TRBJ2-7; v_call: TRBV7-2; d_call: TRBD2; clone_size: few; cdr3_nt: TGTGCCACCCAGGCTAGCGGGGTCTACGAGCAGTACTTC; cdr3_aa: CATQASGVYEQYF
j_call: TRBJ2-7; v_call: TRBV2; d_call: .; clone_size: .; cdr3_nt: TGTGCCAGCGGGTGGAGCGAATCCTACGAGCAGTACTTC; cdr3_aa: CASGWSESYEQYF
j_call: TRBJ1-2; v_call: TRBV5-1; d_call: TRBD1; clone_size: .; cdr3_nt: TGCGCCAGCAGCTTGGGGGGACAGAAGTGGAAGAACTATGGCTACACCTTC; cdr3_aa: CASSLGGQKWKNYGYTF
j_call: TRBJ1-1; v_call: TRBV9; d_call: TRBD1; clone_size: .; cdr3_nt: TGTGCCAGCAGCGTTACAGGGGCCCCTAACACTGAAGCTTTCTTT; cdr3_aa: CASSVTGAPNTEAFF
j_call: TRBJ1-1; v_call: TRBV28; d_call: .; clone_size: few; cdr3_nt: TGTGCCAGCAGATCGCAGACGACAACTGAAGCTTTCTTT; cdr3_aa: CASRSQTTTEAFF
j_call: TRBJ2-1; v_call: TRBV11-2; d_call: TRBD2; clone_size: .; cdr3_nt: TGTGCCAGCAGCTTAGTTGGCGGGAGGTTCTATGAGCAGTTCTTC; cdr3_aa: CASSLVGGRFYEQFF
j_call: TRBJ2-7; v_call: TRBV6-5; d_call: .; clone_size: once; cdr3_nt: TGTGCCAGCAGTGGACAGTCTCGGGGCGAGCAGTACTTC; cdr3_aa: CASSGQSRGEQYF